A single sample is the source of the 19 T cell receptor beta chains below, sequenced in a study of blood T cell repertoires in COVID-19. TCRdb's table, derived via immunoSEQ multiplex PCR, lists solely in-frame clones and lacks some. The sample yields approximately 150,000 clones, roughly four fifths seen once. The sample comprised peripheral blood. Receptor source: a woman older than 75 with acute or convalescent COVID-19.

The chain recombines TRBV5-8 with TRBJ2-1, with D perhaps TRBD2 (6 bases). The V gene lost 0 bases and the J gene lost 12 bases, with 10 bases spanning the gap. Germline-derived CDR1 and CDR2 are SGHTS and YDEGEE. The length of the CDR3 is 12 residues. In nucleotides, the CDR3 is TGTGCCAGCAGCTTGGTCCCGGGACTGCAGTTCTTC. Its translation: CASSLVPGLQFF.

CDR3 sequence (DNA): TGTGCCAGCAGCTTGGTACGGGAAGCGCAGTATTTT. Residues: CASSLVREAQYF. The V call is TRBV5-6, the J call TRBJ2-3, with D perhaps matching TRBD2 (5 bases). The V gene lost 0 bases and the J gene lost 10 bases, with 9 bases spanning the gap. The V gene's germline CDR1 is SGHDT and CDR2 YYEEEE. This CDR3 spans 12 amino acids.

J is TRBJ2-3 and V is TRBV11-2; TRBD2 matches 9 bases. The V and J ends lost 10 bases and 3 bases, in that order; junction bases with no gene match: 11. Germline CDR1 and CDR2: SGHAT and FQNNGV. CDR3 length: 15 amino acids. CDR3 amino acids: CATRRTTSGTDTQYF. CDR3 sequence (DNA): TGTGCCACCAGAAGGACGACTAGCGGAACAGATACGCAGTATTTT.

In DNA, the CDR3 is TGTGCCAGCAGCCCAGGGACAGGGCTATTCGGCTACACCTTC. Translating it yields CASSPGTGLFGYTF. J is TRBJ1-2 and V is TRBV7-2; 9 bases agree with TRBD1. This CDR3 region has 14 residues. The V gene's germline CDR1 is SGHTA and CDR2 FQGNSA. V gave up 5 bases and J gave up 8 bases; unmatched junction bases: 9.

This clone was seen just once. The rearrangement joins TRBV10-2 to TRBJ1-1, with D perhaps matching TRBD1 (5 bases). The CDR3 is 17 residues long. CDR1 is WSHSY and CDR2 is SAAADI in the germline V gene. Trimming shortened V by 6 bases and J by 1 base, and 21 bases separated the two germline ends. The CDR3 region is CASSEREAGLRNTEAFF. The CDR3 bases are TGCGCCAGCAGCGAAAGGGAGGCGGGACTGCGGAACACTGAAGCTTTCTTT.

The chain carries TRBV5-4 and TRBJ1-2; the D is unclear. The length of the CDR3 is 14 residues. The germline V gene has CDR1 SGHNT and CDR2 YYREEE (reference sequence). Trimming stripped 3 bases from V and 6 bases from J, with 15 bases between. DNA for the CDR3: TGTGCCAGCAGCTGGCTGGGTGGCGCGGATGGCTACACCTTC. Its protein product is CASSWLGGADGYTF.

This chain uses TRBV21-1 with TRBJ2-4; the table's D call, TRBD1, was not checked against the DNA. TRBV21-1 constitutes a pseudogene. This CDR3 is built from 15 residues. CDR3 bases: TGTGCCAGCAGCCCCCGACAGGTAGCCAAAAACATTCAGTACTTC. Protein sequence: CASSPRQVAKNIQYF.

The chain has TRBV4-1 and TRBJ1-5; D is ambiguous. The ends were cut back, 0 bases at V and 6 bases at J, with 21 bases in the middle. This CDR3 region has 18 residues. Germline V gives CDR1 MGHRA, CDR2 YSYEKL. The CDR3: CASSQEGGYRSSIQPQHF. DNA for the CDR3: TGCGCCAGCAGCCAAGAAGGAGGGTATAGGTCCAGTATTCAGCCCCAGCATTTT.

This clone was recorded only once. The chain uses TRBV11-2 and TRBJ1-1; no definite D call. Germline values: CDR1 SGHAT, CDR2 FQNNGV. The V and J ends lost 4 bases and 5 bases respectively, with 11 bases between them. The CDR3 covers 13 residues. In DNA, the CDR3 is TGTGCCAGCAGCTCGGCAGGTGGAACTGAAGCTTTCTTT. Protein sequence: CASSSAGGTEAFF. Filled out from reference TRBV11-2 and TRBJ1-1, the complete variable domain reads EAGVAQSPRYKIIEKRQSVAFWCNPISGHATLYWYQQILGQGPKLLIQFQNNGVVDDSQLPKDRFSAERLKGVDSTLKIQPAKLEDSAVYLCASSSAGGTEAFFGQGTRLTVV.

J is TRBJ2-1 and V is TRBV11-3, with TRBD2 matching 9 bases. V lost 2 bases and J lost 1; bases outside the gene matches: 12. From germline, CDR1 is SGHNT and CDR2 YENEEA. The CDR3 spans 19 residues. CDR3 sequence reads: CASSLSVPKSGRSYNEQFF. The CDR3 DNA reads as TGTGCCAGCAGCTTATCTGTTCCCAAGAGCGGGAGGTCCTACAATGAGCAGTTCTTC.

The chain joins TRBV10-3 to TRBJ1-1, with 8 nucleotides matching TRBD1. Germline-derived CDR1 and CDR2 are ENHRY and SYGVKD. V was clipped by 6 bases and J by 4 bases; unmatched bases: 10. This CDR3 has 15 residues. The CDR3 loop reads CAIRTDRGVGTEAFF. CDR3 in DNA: TGTGCCATCAGGACCGACAGGGGCGTAGGCACTGAAGCTTTCTTT.

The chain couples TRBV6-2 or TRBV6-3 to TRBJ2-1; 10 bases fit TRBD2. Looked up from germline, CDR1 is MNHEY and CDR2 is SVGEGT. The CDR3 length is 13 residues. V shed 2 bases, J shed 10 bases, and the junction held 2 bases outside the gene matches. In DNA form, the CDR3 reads TGTGCCAGCAGTTACCTTAGCGGGGGGGAGCAGTTCTTC. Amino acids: CASSYLSGGEQFF.

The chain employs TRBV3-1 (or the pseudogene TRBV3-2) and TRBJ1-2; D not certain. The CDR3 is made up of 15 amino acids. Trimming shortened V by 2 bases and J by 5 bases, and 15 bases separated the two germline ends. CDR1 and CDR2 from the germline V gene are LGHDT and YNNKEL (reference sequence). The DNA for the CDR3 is TGTGCCAGCAGCCAACAAACGAGGGTTGGGTATGGCTACACCTTC. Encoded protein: CASSQQTRVGYGYTF.

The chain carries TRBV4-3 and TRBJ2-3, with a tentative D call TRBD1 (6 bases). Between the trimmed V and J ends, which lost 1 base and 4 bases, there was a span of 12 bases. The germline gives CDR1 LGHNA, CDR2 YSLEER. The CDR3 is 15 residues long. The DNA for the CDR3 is TGCGCCAGCAGCCAAGGACAGGTAGGAGCAGATACGCAGTATTTT. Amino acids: CASSQGQVGADTQYF.

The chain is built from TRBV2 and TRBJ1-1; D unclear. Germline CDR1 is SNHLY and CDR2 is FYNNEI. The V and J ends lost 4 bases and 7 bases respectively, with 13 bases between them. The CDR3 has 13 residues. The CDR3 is CASSAFQSGEAFF. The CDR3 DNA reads TGTGCCAGCAGTGCTTTTCAGTCGGGTGAAGCTTTCTTT.

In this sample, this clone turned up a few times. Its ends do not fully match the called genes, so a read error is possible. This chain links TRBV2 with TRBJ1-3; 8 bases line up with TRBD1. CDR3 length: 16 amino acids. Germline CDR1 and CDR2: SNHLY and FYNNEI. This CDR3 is CASSEGDRISGNTIYF. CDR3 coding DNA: TGTGCCAGCAGCGAAGGGGACAGGATCTCTGGAAACACCATATATTTT.

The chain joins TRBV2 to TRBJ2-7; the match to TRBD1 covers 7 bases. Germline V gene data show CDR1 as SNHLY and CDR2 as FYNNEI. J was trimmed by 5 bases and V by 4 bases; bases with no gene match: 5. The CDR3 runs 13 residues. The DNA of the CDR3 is TGTGCCAGCAGTGGAGACGGGACAGACGAGCAGTACTTC. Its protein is CASSGDGTDEQYF.

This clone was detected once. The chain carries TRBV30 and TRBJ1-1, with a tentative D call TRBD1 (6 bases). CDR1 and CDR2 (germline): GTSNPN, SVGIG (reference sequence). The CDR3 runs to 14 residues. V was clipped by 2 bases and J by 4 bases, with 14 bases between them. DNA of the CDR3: TGTGCCTGGAGTAAAGGAGGGGGGGGCACTGAAGCTTTCTTT. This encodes CAWSKGGGGTEAFF.

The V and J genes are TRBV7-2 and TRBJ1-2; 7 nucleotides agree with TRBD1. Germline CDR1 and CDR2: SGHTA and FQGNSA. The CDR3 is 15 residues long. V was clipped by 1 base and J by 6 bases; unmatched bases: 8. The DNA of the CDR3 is TGTGCCAGCAGCTTAGTGGATGGAGGGGGCAATGGCTACACCTTC. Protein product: CASSLVDGGGNGYTF.